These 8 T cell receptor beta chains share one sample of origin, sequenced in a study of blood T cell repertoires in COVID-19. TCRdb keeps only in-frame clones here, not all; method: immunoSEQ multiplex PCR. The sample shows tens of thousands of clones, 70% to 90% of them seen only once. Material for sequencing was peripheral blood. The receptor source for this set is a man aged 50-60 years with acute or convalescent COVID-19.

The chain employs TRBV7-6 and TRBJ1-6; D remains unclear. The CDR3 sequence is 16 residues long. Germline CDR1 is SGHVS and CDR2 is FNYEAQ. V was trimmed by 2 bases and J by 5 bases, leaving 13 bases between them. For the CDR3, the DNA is TGTGCCAGCAGCTTAAACCCCCCAGGCAATAATTCACCCCTCCACTTT. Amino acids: CASSLNPPGNNSPLHF.

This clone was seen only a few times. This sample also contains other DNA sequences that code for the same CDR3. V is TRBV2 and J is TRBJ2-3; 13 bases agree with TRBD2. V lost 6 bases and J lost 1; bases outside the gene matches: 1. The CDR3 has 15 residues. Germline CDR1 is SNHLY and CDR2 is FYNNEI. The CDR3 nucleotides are TGTGCCAGCAGAGGACTAGCGGGGGGCACAGATACGCAGTATTTT. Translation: CASRGLAGGTDTQYF.

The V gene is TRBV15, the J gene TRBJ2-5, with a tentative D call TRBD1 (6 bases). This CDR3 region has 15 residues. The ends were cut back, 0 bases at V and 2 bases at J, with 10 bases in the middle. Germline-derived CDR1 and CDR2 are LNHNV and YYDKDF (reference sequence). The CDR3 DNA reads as TGTGCCACCAGCAGAGATACGGGGACACAAGAGACCCAGTACTTC. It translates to CATSRDTGTQETQYF.

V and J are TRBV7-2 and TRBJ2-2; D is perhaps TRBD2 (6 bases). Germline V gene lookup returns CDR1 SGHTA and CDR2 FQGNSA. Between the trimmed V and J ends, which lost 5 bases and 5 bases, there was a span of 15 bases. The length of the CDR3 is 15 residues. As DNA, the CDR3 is TGTGCCAGCAGCGGACGGGACTTAATAACCGGGGAGCTGTTTTTT. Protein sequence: CASSGRDLITGELFF. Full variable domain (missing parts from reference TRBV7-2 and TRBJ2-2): GAGVSQSPSNKVTEKGKDVELRCDPISGHTALYWYRQSLGQGLEFLIYFQGNSAPDKSGLPSDRFSAERTGGSVSTLTIQRTQQEDSAVYLCASSGRDLITGELFFGEGSRLTVL.

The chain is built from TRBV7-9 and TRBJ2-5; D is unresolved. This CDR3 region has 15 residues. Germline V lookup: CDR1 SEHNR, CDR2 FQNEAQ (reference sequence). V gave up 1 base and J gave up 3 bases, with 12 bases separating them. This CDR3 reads CASSLVGRQEETQYF. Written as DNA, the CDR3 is TGTGCCAGCAGCTTAGTGGGCAGGCAAGAAGAGACCCAGTACTTC.

This chain's CDR3 is CASSLQGQGTDTQYF. CDR3 DNA sequence: TGTGCCAGCAGCCTCCAAGGACAGGGCACAGATACGCAGTATTTT. This chain joins TRBV5-6 and TRBJ2-3, with 7 bases that match TRBD1. The CDR3 covers 15 residues. CDR1 is SGHDT and CDR2 is YYEEEE in the germline V gene. J lost 1 base, V lost 4 bases, and 6 bases had no gene match.

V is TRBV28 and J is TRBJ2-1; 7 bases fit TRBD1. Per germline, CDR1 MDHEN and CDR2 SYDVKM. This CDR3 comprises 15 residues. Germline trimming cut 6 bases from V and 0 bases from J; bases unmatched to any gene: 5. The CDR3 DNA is TGTGCCAGCAGCCCAGGACAGGTCTCCTACAATGAGCAGTTCTTC. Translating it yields CASSPGQVSYNEQFF.

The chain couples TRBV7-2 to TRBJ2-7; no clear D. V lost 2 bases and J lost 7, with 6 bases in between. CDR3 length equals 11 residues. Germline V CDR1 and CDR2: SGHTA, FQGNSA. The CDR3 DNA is TGTGCCAGCAGCTTAAGAGATGAGCAGTACTTC. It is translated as CASSLRDEQYF.